Given below is one T cell receptor (beta chain) in context. Data came from immunoSEQ multiplex PCR; TCRdb stores just in-frame clones and leaves some out. The sample has around 150,000 clones, roughly nine tenths seen once. Per the germline V gene, CDR1 is KGHDR and CDR2 is SFDVKD. The CDR3 runs 18 residues. The germline V and J ends were trimmed by 1 base and 0 bases, with 18 bases remaining between them. This specimen belongs to a study of blood T cell repertoires in COVID-19. About the research overall: Acute and convalescent COVID-19 specimens originated in the United States, Italy and Spain. Sources were T cells, B-cell-depleted T cells, or PBMCs; the material itself was cDNA or gDNA.

The chain has TRBV24-1 and TRBJ2-7; possibly TRBD1 for D (5 bases). The sample comprised peripheral blood. The sequence was collected from a human donor in a cohort sampled during active COVID-19. The CDR3 sequence: CATSDLAGHPVGSYEQYF. DNA for the CDR3: TGTGCCACCAGTGATTTAGCTGGACATCCGGTAGGCTCCTACGAGCAGTACTTC.